The 18 T cell receptor beta chains in this list originate from one sample, sequenced in a study of T cells in Graves' hyperthyroidism and ophthalmopathy. Template material for amplifying TCR beta CDR3 regions consisted of RNA transcripts. Carried out on the TCR CDR3, a first-round RT-PCR used the HTBI primer set. TCRdb recomputed calls from the multiplex PCR reads with MiXCR, one row per CDR3 protein. This table holds 390,000 or so distinct CDR3 sequences, about 14% found once. The sample taken for sequencing was blood. These receptors all come from a man younger than 30 with Graves' ophthalmopathy.

This clonotype was observed a few times. One end of the junction is discordant with germline, which a read error may explain. The V and J genes are TRBV5-1 and TRBJ1-3; the D is unclear. Germline-derived CDR1 and CDR2 are SGHRS and YFSETQ. The CDR3 extends over 14 amino acids. CDR3 in amino acids: CASSLEGSGNTIYF. The CDR3 DNA is TGTGCCAGCAGCTTGGAGGGATCCGGAAACACCATATATTTT.

The gene calls are TRBV9 and TRBJ1-6; D unresolved. The germline gives CDR1 SGDLS, CDR2 YYNGEE. This CDR3 region has 15 residues. The germline V and J ends were trimmed by 2 bases and 8 bases, with 14 bases remaining between them. The DNA for the CDR3 is TGTGCCAGCAGCGTGACGGTCGGGATTGATTCACCCCTCCACTTT. Protein: CASSVTVGIDSPLHF.

This clonotype turned up a few times. J is TRBJ1-1 and V is TRBV19, with no clear D. Germline values: CDR1 LNHDA, CDR2 SQIVND (reference sequence). The germline V and J ends were trimmed by 6 bases and 7 bases, with 15 bases remaining between them. The CDR3 totals 13 residues. The DNA of the CDR3 is TGTGCCAGTAGCCAGCCCTCGGGAGGTGAAGCTTTCTTT. Translation gives CASSQPSGGEAFF.

This clonotype was detected a few times. The chain has TRBV18 and TRBJ2-5, with 7 bases aligning to TRBD1. This CDR3 has 16 residues. Germline CDR1 and CDR2: KGHSH and LQKENI. The junction had 12 bases not matched to a gene; V was cut back by 3 bases and J by 5 bases. CDR3 nucleotides: TGTGCCAGCTCACCTACCGACAGGGTTACTTCTGAGACCCAGTACTTC. Residues: CASSPTDRVTSETQYF.

This clonotype turned up a few times. J is TRBJ2-7 and V is TRBV6-5; D remains ambiguous. The CDR3 runs to 13 residues. Trimming left V 4 bases short and J 4 bases short, with 11 bases between. Germline CDR1 reads MNHEY; CDR2 reads SVGAGI. The CDR3 loop reads CASSFSIWYEQYF. DNA of the CDR3: TGTGCCAGCAGTTTCTCTATTTGGTACGAGCAGTACTTC.

At least ten counts were recorded for this clonotype. The chain is built from TRBV6-1 and TRBJ2-1; the D is unclear. CDR3 length: 16 amino acids. V lost 2 bases and J lost 0, with 11 bases in between. CDR1 is MNHNS, CDR2 SASEGT, per germline. The CDR3 sequence is CASSEYSRYSYNEQFF. The CDR3 coding sequence is TGTGCCAGCAGTGAATACAGCCGATACTCCTACAATGAGCAGTTCTTC.

This clonotype was recorded many times. The rearrangement uses TRBV12-3 or TRBV12-4 and TRBJ1-1; TRBD1 matches 10 bases. V was pared by 5 bases and J by 5 bases, with 8 bases of the junction left unmatched. The CDR3 has 15 residues. The CDR3 DNA reads as TGTGCCAGCAGTCCCCAGACAGGGGGCAATACTGAAGCTTTCTTT. Protein sequence: CASSPQTGGNTEAFF.

This chain uses TRBV11-2 with TRBJ2-3, with 7 bases fitting TRBD1. In germline, CDR1 is SGHAT, CDR2 FQNNGV. The J segment lost 5 bases and the V segment lost 5 bases, leaving 7 bases of the junction unmatched. The CDR3 has 14 residues. CDR3 amino acids: CASSGQAGLDTQYF. The CDR3 DNA follows: TGTGCCAGCAGCGGACAGGCCGGTCTAGATACGCAGTATTTT.

In this sample, this clonotype turned up many times. This sequence joins TRBV28 and TRBJ2-1, with 9 bases identical to TRBD2. The CDR3 totals 14 residues. V lost 7 bases, J lost 8 bases, and 9 bases stayed unmatched. Germline CDR1 is MDHEN and CDR2 is SYDVKM. CDR3 in DNA: TGTGCCAGCAAACGGGCGGGGGGGCTCGATGAGCAGTTCTTC. Its protein product is CASKRAGGLDEQFF.

In its sample, this clonotype was seen many times. The genes are TRBV3-1 and TRBJ2-5; D gene uncertain. The CDR3 has 14 residues. V was pared by 0 bases and J by 2 bases, with 7 bases between. In germline, CDR1 is LGHDT, CDR2 YNNKEL (reference sequence). This CDR3 reads CASSQDTVQETQYF. CDR3 coding DNA: TGTGCCAGCAGCCAAGATACCGTTCAAGAGACCCAGTACTTC.

This clonotype appeared many times. The genes are TRBV6-1 and TRBJ2-7, with D maybe TRBD1 (6 bases). The CDR3 totals 15 residues. In germline, CDR1 is MNHNS, CDR2 SASEGT. Trimming took off 6 bases at V and 2 bases at J, with 17 bases between the two ends. The CDR3 nucleotides are TGTGCCAGCAGCACCGACAGGAAGGCCGCCTACGAGCAGTACTTC. It specifies CASSTDRKAAYEQYF.

This clonotype was picked up a small number of times. CDR3 in DNA: TGTGCCAGCAGCGTAACAGGGGGAAACACAGATACGCAGTATTTT. Amino acid sequence: CASSVTGGNTDTQYF. The chain combines TRBV9 with TRBJ2-3, with 8 bases fitting TRBD1. Germline V gene lookup returns CDR1 SGDLS and CDR2 YYNGEE. The CDR3 runs 15 residues. V was pared by 1 base and J by 2 bases, with 3 bases of the junction left unmatched.

This clonotype has at least ten counts. The V gene is TRBV20-1, the J gene TRBJ2-3; D may match TRBD1 or TRBD2 (7 bases each). The CDR3 runs to 11 residues. Germline CDR1 DFQATT, CDR2 SNEGSKA (reference sequence). Trimming shortened V by 5 bases and J by 12 bases, and 15 bases separated the two germline ends. For the CDR3, the DNA is TGCAGTGCTTTAACAGGGGAGGGTCAGTATTTT. It yields the protein CSALTGEGQYF.

There are many counts of this clonotype. The V gene is TRBV24-1, the J gene TRBJ2-5; 11 nucleotides match TRBD2. The V gene end was trimmed by 1 base and the J gene end by 5 bases; junction bases not matched to a gene: 11. The CDR3 covers 18 residues. Germline V gene data show CDR1 as KGHDR and CDR2 as SFDVKD. This chain's CDR3 is CATSDFRDSGRAGETQYF. CDR3 DNA: TGTGCCACCAGTGATTTCCGAGATAGCGGGAGGGCGGGGGAGACCCAGTACTTC.

This clonotype was found many times. The chain has TRBV7-3 and TRBJ2-7; TRBD2 aligns across 8 bases. The V and J ends lost 6 bases and 5 bases, in that order; junction bases with no gene match: 12. Germline values: CDR1 SGHTA, CDR2 FQGTGA. The CDR3 has 15 amino acids. The CDR3 reads CASSPTSGSLNEQYF. DNA for the CDR3: TGTGCCAGCAGTCCTACAAGCGGGAGCCTGAACGAGCAGTACTTC.

This clonotype was observed a handful of times. The V gene is TRBV20-1, the J gene TRBJ2-3; no reliable D call. CDR1 and CDR2 from the germline V gene are DFQATT and SNEGSKA (reference sequence). The CDR3 is made up of 13 amino acids. V was clipped by 6 bases and J by 0 bases, with 10 bases between them. The CDR3 region has the DNA TGCAGTGCCCTCCCTCTGAGCACAGATACGCAGTATTTT. This encodes CSALPLSTDTQYF.

The chain uses TRBV6-2 or TRBV6-3 and TRBJ1-2; D not resolved. The CDR3 is 18 residues long. Germline V gives CDR1 MNHEY, CDR2 SVGEGT. V gave up 0 bases and J gave up 3 bases, with 20 bases separating them. Here the CDR3 DNA reads TGTGCCAGCAGTTACTCACTGACCCAGACCGGGTGGTACTATGGCTACACCTTC. Translated: CASSYSLTQTGWYYGYTF.

This clonotype was recorded many times. The rearrangement links TRBV2 to TRBJ2-7; possible D gene TRBD1, 5 bases. Trimming stripped 10 bases from V and 2 bases from J, with 15 bases between. CDR1 and CDR2 from the germline V gene are SNHLY and FYNNEI. There are 13 residues in the CDR3. CDR3 loop: CAMRTYRTYEQYF. The CDR3 bases are TGTGCCATGCGGACATACCGCACCTACGAGCAGTACTTC.